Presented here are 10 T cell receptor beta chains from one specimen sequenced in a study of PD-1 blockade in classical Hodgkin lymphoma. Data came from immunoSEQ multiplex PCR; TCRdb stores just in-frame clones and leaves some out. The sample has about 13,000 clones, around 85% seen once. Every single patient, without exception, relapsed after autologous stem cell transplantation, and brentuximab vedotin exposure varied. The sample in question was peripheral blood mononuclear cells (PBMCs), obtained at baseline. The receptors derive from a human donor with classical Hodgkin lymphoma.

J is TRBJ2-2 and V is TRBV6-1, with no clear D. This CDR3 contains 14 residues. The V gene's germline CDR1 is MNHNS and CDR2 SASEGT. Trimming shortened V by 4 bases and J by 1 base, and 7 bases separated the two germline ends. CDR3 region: CASSALRNTGELFF. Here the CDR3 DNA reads TGTGCCAGCAGTGCCCTCAGGAACACCGGGGAGCTGTTTTTT.

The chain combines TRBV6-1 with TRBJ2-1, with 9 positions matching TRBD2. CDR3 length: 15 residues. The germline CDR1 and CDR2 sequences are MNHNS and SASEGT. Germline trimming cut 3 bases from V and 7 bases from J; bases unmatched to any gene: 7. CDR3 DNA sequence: TGTGCCAGCAGTGAGGGAGCGGGAGGTGGGAATGAGCAGTTCTTC. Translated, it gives CASSEGAGGGNEQFF.

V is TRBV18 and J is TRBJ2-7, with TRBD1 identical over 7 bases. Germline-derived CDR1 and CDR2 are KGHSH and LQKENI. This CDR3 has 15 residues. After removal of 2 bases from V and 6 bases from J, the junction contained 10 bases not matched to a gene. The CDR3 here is CASSPGALGTAEQYF. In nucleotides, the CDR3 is TGTGCCAGCTCACCAGGGGCCCTTGGGACAGCCGAGCAGTACTTC. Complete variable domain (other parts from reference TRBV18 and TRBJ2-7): NAGVMQNPRHLVRRRGQEARLRCSPMKGHSHVYWYRQLPEEGLKFMVYLQKENIIDESGMPKERFSAEFPKEGPSILRIQQVVRGDSAAYFCASSPGALGTAEQYFGPGTRLTVT.

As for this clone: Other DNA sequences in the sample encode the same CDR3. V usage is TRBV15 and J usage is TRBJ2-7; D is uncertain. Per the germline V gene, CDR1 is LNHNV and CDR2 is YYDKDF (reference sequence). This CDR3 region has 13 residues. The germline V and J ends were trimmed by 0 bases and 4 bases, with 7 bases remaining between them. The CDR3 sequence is CATSRDLTYEQYF. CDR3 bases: TGTGCCACCAGCAGAGATTTAACATACGAGCAGTACTTC.

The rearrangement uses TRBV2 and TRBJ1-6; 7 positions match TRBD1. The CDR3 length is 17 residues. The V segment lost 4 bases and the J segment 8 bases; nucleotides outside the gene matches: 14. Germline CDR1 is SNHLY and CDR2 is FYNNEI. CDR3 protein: CASSGTGLSSRDSPLHF. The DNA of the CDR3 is TGTGCCAGCAGTGGGACAGGTTTGAGTAGTCGAGATTCACCCCTCCACTTT.

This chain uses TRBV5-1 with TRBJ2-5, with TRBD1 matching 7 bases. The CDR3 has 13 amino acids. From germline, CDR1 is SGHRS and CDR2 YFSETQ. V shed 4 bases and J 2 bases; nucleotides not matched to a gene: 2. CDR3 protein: CASSRDSQETQYF. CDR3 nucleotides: TGCGCCAGCAGCCGGGACAGTCAAGAGACCCAGTACTTC. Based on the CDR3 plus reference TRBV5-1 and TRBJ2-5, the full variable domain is KAGVTQTPRYLIKTRGQQVTLSCSPISGHRSVSWYQQTPGQGLQFLFEYFSETQRNKGNFPGRFSGRQFSNSRSEMNVSTLELGDSALYLCASSRDSQETQYFGPGTRLLVL.

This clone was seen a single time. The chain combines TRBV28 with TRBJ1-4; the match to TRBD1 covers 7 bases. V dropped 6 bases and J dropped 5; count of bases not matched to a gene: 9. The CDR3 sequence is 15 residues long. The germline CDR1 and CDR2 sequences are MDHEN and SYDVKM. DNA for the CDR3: TGTGCCAGCAGACCCCAGGGGGTGGGGAATGAAAAACTGTTTTTT. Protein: CASRPQGVGNEKLFF.

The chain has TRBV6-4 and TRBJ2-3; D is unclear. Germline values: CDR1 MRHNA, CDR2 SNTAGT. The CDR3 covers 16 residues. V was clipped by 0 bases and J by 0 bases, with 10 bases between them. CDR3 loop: CASSDSPSASTDTQYF. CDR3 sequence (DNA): TGTGCCAGCAGTGACTCACCGTCCGCCAGCACAGATACGCAGTATTTT.

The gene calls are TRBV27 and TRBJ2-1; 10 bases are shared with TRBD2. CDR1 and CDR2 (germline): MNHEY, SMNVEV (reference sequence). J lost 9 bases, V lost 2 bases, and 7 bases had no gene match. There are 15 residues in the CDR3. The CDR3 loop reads CASSLLAGARGEQFF. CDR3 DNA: TGTGCCAGCAGTTTACTAGCGGGAGCCAGGGGTGAGCAGTTCTTC.

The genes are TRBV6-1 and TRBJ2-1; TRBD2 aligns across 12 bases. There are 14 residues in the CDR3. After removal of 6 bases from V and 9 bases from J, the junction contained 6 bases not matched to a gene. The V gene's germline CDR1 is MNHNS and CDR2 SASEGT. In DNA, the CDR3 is TGTGCCAGCAGCTCTAGCGGGAGGGTCAGTGAGCAGTTCTTC. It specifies CASSSSGRVSEQFF.